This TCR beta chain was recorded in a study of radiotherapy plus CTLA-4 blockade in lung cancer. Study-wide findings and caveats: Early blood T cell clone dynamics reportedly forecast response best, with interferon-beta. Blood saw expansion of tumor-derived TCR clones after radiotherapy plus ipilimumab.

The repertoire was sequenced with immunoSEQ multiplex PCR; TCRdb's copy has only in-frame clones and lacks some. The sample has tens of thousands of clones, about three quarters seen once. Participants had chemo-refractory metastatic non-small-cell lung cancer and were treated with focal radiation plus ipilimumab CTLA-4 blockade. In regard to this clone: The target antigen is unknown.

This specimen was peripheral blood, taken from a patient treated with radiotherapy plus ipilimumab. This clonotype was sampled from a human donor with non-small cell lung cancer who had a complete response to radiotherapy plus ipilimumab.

The CDR3 reads CASAGTGNNEQFF. In DNA form, the CDR3 reads TGTGCCAGCGCCGGGACAGGGAACAATGAGCAGTTCTTC. This chain connects TRBV2 to TRBJ2-1; 9 bases match TRBD1. The germline V gene encodes CDR1 SNHLY and CDR2 FYNNEI. The CDR3 has 13 amino acids. V lost 8 bases, J lost 5 bases, and 4 bases stayed unmatched.